This is a list of T cell receptor beta chains from one sample in a study of vaccination effects on CD4 cells after COVID-19. Generated by immunoSEQ multiplex PCR, the TCRdb table keeps only in-frame clones and is missing some. The top ten hold approximately 8% of the sample, which has roughly 40,000 clones, around 66% seen once. Their recognized antigens are unknown. The specimen was CD4+ T cells from PBMCs cultured without peptide, collected after COVID-19 vaccination. The source of these receptors is a human donor who received a COVID-19 vaccine. Each CDR3 is given with its conserved first and last residue. The D gene is left open where the match is weak. Expanded clones get a size class; other rows say once, few or many, or leave the size out.

few,-,TRBV14,TRBJ1-1,CASSPPGLFINTEAFF,TGTGCCAGCAGCCCACCGGGACTCTTCATTAACACTGAAGCTTTCTTT
-,-,TRBV5-6,TRBJ2-3,CASSLVMGPNTQYF,TGTGCCAGCAGCTTGGTAATGGGTCCTAATACGCAGTATTTT
-,TRBD1,TRBV18,TRBJ1-2,CASSMGQQADGYTF,TGTGCCAGCTCGATGGGACAGCAGGCGGATGGCTACACCTTC
-,-,TRBV14,TRBJ1-2,CASSLGPNYGYTF,TGTGCCAGCAGCCTGGGACCCAACTATGGCTACACCTTC
-,-,TRBV3-1/TRBV3-2,TRBJ2-2,CASSQGWVSGELFF,TGTGCCAGCAGCCAAGGATGGGTCTCCGGGGAGCTGTTTTTT
-,-,TRBV5-1,TRBJ2-7,CASSLVGEPSYEQYF,TGCGCCAGCAGCTTGGTCGGAGAGCCCTCCTACGAGCAGTACTTC
-,-,TRBV6-5,TRBJ1-3,CASSYAVNSGNTIYF,TGTGCCAGCAGTTACGCGGTGAACTCTGGAAACACCATATATTTT
few,TRBD1,TRBV19,TRBJ1-1,CASSMQGGNEAFF,TGTGCCAGTAGTATGCAGGGGGGGAATGAAGCTTTCTTT
-,-,TRBV10-3,TRBJ2-1,CAISLQGQNTHNEQFF,TGTGCCATCAGCCTCCAAGGACAGAACACCCACAATGAGCAGTTCTTC
-,-,TRBV18,TRBJ1-1,CASSPLSGGAFF,TGTGCCAGCTCACCCCTGTCCGGGGGAGCTTTCTTT
-,-,TRBV12-3/TRBV12-4,TRBJ2-2,CASSWLARELFF,TGTGCCAGCAGTTGGTTGGCCCGGGAGCTGTTTTTT
-,-,TRBV21-1,TRBJ2-1,CASSKATPRTYNEQFF,TGTGCCAGCAGCAAAGCGACTCCCAGGACCTACAATGAGCAGTTCTTC
-,-,TRBV10-3,TRBJ2-7,CAIRTDTYEQYF,TGTGCCATCCGAACGGATACCTACGAGCAGTACTTC
-,-,TRBV7-2,TRBJ1-4,CASGVQGGEKLFF,TGTGCCAGCGGGGTTCAAGGTGGGGAAAAACTGTTTTTT
-,-,TRBV5-1,TRBJ1-2,CASSLGRNYGYTF,TGCGCCAGCAGCTTGGGTCGTAACTATGGCTACACCTTC
once,TRBD1,TRBV18,TRBJ1-5,CASSPGQPYSNQPQHF,TGTGCCAGCTCACCGGGACAGCCATATAGCAATCAGCCCCAGCATTTT
once,-,TRBV18,TRBJ2-5,CASSPGQETQYF,TGTGCCAGCTCACCGGGGCAAGAGACCCAGTACTTC
-,TRBD2,TRBV7-7,TRBJ2-3,CASSSSGGASDTQYF,TGTGCCAGCAGCTCTAGCGGGGGGGCGTCAGATACGCAGTATTTT
-,TRBD1,TRBV11-2,TRBJ2-2,CASSLAGQGNTGELFF,TGTGCCAGCAGCTTAGCGGGACAGGGGAACACCGGGGAGCTGTTTTTT
-,-,TRBV12-3/TRBV12-4,TRBJ1-1,CASSSPLRTEAFF,TGTGCCAGCAGTTCCCCCCTGAGAACTGAAGCTTTCTTT
once,TRBD1,TRBV19,TRBJ2-5,CASSTPGQGRQETQYF,TGTGCCAGTAGTACCCCGGGACAGGGACGCCAAGAGACCCAGTACTTC
-,-,TRBV24-1,TRBJ1-2,CATSDFRERGYTF,TGTGCCACCAGTGATTTTAGGGAAAGAGGCTACACCTTC